A single sample gave rise to the 3 T cell receptor beta chains below, sequenced in a study of a mutant IDH1 vaccine in newly diagnosed glioma. Here immunoSEQ multiplex PCR was the method, and the copy in TCRdb shows in-frame clones only, minus some. The table includes tens of thousands of clones, roughly 80% detected once. As to time point: baseline, week 1 (first vaccination visit). Treatment here: pre-vaccination baseline after standard-of-care therapy. The input for sequencing was PBMCs, taken from a glioma patient treated with radiotherapy, temozolomide or both. The receptors shown here come from a woman between 40 and 55 years old with glioma.

This clone was seen more than once but under ten times. CDR3 DNA: TGCAGTGCGATAGACAGGGGCTACACCTTC. Amino acid sequence: CSAIDRGYTF. The chain carries TRBV20-1 and TRBJ1-2, with D maybe TRBD1 (6 bases). Trimming removed 6 bases at V and 8 bases at J, with 10 bases between. The CDR3 is made up of 10 amino acids. CDR1 and CDR2 (germline): DFQATT, SNEGSKA (reference sequence).

This clone was recorded a few times. The rearrangement links TRBV13 to TRBJ1-5; 7 nucleotides agree with TRBD1. Looked up from germline, CDR1 is PRHDT and CDR2 is FYEKMQ (reference sequence). The trim removed 0 bases at V and 8 bases at J, leaving 7 bases unmatched. CDR3 length: 15 amino acids. For the CDR3, the DNA is TGTGCCAGCAGCTTAGGAGCCAGGGGGTTTGAGCCCCAGCATTTT. Protein product: CASSLGARGFEPQHF. Variable domain in full (rest from reference TRBV13 and TRBJ1-5): AAGVIQSPRHLIKEKRETATLKCYPIPRHDTVYWYQQGPGQDPQFLISFYEKMQSDKGSIPDRFSAQQFSDYHSELNMSSLELGDSALYFCASSLGARGFEPQHFGDGTRLSIL.

The sample holds a few counts of this clone. The chain recombines TRBV2 with TRBJ2-2; perhaps TRBD2 as D (7 bases). CDR1 SNHLY and CDR2 FYNNEI come from the germline V gene. V was trimmed by 10 bases and J by 6 bases, leaving 21 bases between them. The CDR3 runs 15 residues. CDR3 residues: CATNGGQGWAGELFF. The CDR3 DNA sequence: TGTGCCACCAACGGGGGGCAGGGATGGGCCGGGGAGCTGTTTTTT.